Below are 4 T cell receptor beta chains sequenced from a single sample in a study of shared clonotypes between healthy human individuals (dated by TCRdb to 2018 to 2021). Receptor amplification or capture employed the immunoSEQ multiplex PCR assay. TCRdb limited this immuneACCESS table to in-frame rearrangements with V and J called. A share of clones is missing; checked studies link under half to unresolved V genes, and the rest is unexplained. This sample gives 850,000 to 1,200,000 clones in total; about 80% of them show up just once. Around 1.5% of the sample belongs to the ten largest clones. Material: memory CD4+ T cells sorted from blood. What this sample's cell subset or site label stands for: CD45RA-negative fraction. The receptors here all came from a man aged 18 to 30 in good health.

The V and J genes are TRBV6-1 and TRBJ2-3; 7 bases are shared with TRBD2. The V segment lost 7 bases and the J segment 4 bases; nucleotides outside the gene matches: 11. There are 15 residues in the CDR3. Germline V gives CDR1 MNHNS, CDR2 SASEGT. The CDR3 sequence: CASTAEGRAADTQYF. The CDR3 DNA reads as TGTGCCAGCACCGCAGAGGGGAGGGCAGCAGATACGCAGTATTTT.

This clone was seen only once. The chain employs TRBV11-3 and TRBJ2-3; the match to TRBD2 covers 12 bases. Germline assignment: CDR1 SGHNT and CDR2 YENEEA. The CDR3 runs 18 residues. Trimming at V came to 1 base and at J to 2 bases, leaving 7 bases not matched to a gene. CDR3 protein: CASSLGRLAGEYTDTQYF. Here the CDR3 DNA reads TGTGCCAGCAGCTTAGGGAGACTAGCGGGAGAGTACACAGATACGCAGTATTTT.

The chain couples TRBV2 to TRBJ1-1, with D unclear. The CDR3 runs to 14 residues. V was shortened by 10 bases and J by 0 bases, with 15 bases between the two germline ends. CDR1 and CDR2 from the germline V gene are SNHLY and FYNNEI. CDR3 region: CATRWATMNTEAFF. The CDR3 bases are TGTGCCACCAGATGGGCTACCATGAACACTGAAGCTTTCTTT.

V is TRBV9 and J is TRBJ2-7; 7 positions match TRBD1. CDR3 size: 14 residues. The ends lost 2 bases at V and 6 bases at J; junction bases unmatched: 8. Germline loops: CDR1 SGDLS, CDR2 YYNGEE. The CDR3 coding sequence is TGTGCCAGCAGCGTCGAGCCGGGACAGCGCGAGCAGTACTTC. Translated: CASSVEPGQREQYF.